The T cell receptor (beta chain) under discussion was sequenced for a study of T cells in Graves' hyperthyroidism and ophthalmopathy. TCR beta CDR3 regions were amplified from RNA transcripts. The TCR CDR3 was amplified in a first-round RT-PCR using the HTBI primer set. One entry per CDR3 protein results from TCRdb running MiXCR on the multiplex PCR reads. Here the sample spans some 490,000 distinct CDR3 sequences, approximately 16% being singletons. This clonotype appeared many times. The trim removed 6 bases at V and 3 bases at J, leaving 6 bases unmatched. The CDR3 extends over 15 amino acids. Germline V gene lookup returns CDR1 SNHLY and CDR2 FYNNEI.

The rearrangement joins TRBV2 to TRBJ1-4; 8 bases agree with TRBD1. The sequenced material came from blood. This clonotype was obtained from a woman aged 25 to 39 with Graves' ophthalmopathy. The CDR3 loop reads CASSRDRGANEKLFF. CDR3 bases: TGTGCCAGCAGCCGCGACAGGGGCGCTAATGAAAAACTGTTTTTT.